The source of this T cell receptor beta chain is a study of T-cell memory formation after mild COVID-19. Study outcomes and limitations: Mainly CM and EM harbored the contracting CD4+ clones; mainly EMRA harbored the CD8+ ones.

A single record per CDR3 protein comes from TCRdb applying MiXCR to the 5' RACE reads. The sample has 57,000 or so distinct CDR3 sequences; about 9.4% are singletons. Concerning this clonotype itself: Its specificity is unknown.

Per the germline V gene, CDR1 is SGHRS and CDR2 is YFSETQ. This CDR3 comprises 18 residues. The trim removed 4 bases at V and 0 bases at J, leaving 10 bases unmatched. What was sequenced was PBMCs or a T cell subset sorted from them (not recorded which). The source is a man aged 18 to 30 who had mild COVID-19 (a few samples of this study predate the infection). Cell type and time point are not known. This sequence joins TRBV5-1 and TRBJ2-6; the match to TRBD2 covers 7 bases. The DNA for the CDR3 is TGCGCCAGCAGCCCCGCGGGGGACTCCAGCTCTGGGGCCAACGTCCTGACTTTC. Translated: CASSPAGDSSSGANVLTF. The whole variable domain, filled in from reference TRBV5-1 and TRBJ2-6, reads KAGVTQTPRYLIKTRGQQVTLSCSPISGHRSVSWYQQTPGQGLQFLFEYFSETQRNKGNFPGRFSGRQFSNSRSEMNVSTLELGDSALYLCASSPAGDSSSGANVLTFGAGSRLTVL.